This entry describes one TCR beta chain. Its antigen is as yet unknown. V lost 5 bases and J 1 base, leaving 15 bases between the germline ends. The germline V gene encodes CDR1 SGHVS and CDR2 FQNEAQ. This CDR3 contains 15 residues. The record originates from a study of shared clonotypes between healthy human individuals. Study-wide background: CD4 naive and CD4 memory each took three plates per donor, while CD8 naive took two and CD8 memory one.

The naive CD8 fraction comprised CD45RO-negative cells positively selected for CCR7 and excluded terminally differentiated effector memory CD45RA+ cells. Profiled with immunoSEQ multiplex PCR; TCRdb holds only in-frame clones, not every one. The sample contains roughly 810,000 clones, 96% of which appear only once. Findings and caveats of the study: Clonotype sharing across donors was expected to vary with sequencing depth.

Source material: naive CD8+ T cells sorted from blood. This chain uses TRBV7-8 with TRBJ2-7, with D perhaps TRBD2 (6 bases). The receptor was isolated from a young man in good health. DNA for the CDR3: TGTGCCAGCAGCGTCATGGGGACTGAATCCTACGAGCAGTACTTC. It yields the protein CASSVMGTESYEQYF. The full variable domain, rest sourced from reference TRBV7-8 and TRBJ2-7, is GAGVSQSPRYKVAKRGQDVALRCDPISGHVSLFWYQQALGQGPEFLTYFQNEAQLDKSGLPSDRFFAERPEGSVSTLKIQRTQQEDSAVYLCASSVMGTESYEQYFGPGTRLTVT.